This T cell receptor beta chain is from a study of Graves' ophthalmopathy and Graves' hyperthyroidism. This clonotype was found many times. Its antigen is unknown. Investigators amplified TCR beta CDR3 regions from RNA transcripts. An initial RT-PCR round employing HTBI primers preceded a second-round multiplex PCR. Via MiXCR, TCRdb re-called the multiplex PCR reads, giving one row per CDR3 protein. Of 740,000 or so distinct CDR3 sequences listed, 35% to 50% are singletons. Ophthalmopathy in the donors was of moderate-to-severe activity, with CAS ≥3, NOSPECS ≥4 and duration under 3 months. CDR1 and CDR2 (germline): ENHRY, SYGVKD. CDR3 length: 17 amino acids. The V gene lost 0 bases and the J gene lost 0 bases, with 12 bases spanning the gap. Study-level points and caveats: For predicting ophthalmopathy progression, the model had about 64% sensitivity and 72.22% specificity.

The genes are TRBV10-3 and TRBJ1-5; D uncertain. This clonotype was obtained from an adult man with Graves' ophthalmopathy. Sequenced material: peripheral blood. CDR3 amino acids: CAISESTPGDSNQPQHF. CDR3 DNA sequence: TGTGCCATCAGTGAGTCGACGCCAGGAGATAGCAATCAGCCCCAGCATTTT.